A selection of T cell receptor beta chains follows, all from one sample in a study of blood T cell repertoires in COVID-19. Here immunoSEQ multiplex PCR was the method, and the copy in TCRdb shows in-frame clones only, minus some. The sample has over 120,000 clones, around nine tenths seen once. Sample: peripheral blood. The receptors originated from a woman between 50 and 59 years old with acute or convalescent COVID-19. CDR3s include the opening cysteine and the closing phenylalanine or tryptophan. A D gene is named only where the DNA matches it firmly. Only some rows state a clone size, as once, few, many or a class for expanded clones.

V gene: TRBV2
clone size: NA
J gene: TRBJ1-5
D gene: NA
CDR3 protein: CASSEDRITRSNQPQHF
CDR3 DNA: TGTGCCAGCAGTGAGGACAGAATTACCCGTAGCAATCAGCCCCAGCATTTT

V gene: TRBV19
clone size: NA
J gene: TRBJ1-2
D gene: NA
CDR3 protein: CASSPRTYGYTF
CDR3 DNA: TGTGCCAGTAGCCCCAGAACCTATGGCTACACCTTC

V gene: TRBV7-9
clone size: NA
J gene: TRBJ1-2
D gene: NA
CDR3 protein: CASSLGANTYGYTF
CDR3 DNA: TGTGCCAGCAGCTTAGGGGCCAACACCTATGGCTACACCTTC

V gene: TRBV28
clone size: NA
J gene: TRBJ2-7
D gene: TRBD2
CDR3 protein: CASSPGGGPSYEQYF
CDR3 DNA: TGTGCCAGCAGTCCGGGCGGGGGTCCGTCCTACGAGCAGTACTTC

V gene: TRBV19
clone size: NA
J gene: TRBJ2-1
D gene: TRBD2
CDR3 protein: CASSPRAGGPYNEQFF
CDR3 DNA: TGTGCCAGTAGCCCCAGGGCGGGAGGGCCCTACAATGAGCAGTTCTTC

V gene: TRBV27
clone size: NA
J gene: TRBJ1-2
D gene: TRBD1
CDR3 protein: CASRLTGTYGYTF
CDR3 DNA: TGTGCCAGCAGACTGACAGGGACATATGGCTACACCTTC

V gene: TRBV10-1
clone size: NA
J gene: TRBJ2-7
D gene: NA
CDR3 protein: CASIWLASYEQYF
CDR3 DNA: TGCGCCAGCATCTGGCTAGCGTCCTACGAGCAGTACTTC

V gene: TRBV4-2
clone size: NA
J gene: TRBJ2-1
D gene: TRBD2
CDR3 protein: CASSQEESSGSWGSYNEQFF
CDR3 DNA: TGTGCCAGCAGCCAAGAAGAGTCTAGCGGGAGTTGGGGTTCCTACAATGAGCAGTTCTTC

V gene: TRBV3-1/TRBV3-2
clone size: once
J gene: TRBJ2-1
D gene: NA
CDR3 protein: CASSPRNYNEQFF
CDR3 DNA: TGTGCCAGCAGCCCGAGAAACTACAATGAGCAGTTCTTC

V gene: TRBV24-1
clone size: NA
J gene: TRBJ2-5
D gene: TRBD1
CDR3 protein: CATSVARDSQETQYF
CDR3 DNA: TGTGCCACCAGTGTCGCCCGGGACAGCCAAGAGACCCAGTACTTC

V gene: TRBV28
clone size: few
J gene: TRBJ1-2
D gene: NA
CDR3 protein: CASSYKGRGYTF
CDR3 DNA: TGTGCCAGCAGCTACAAGGGGAGGGGTTACACCTTC

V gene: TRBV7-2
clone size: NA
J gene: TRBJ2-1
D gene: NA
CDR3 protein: CASSISGSPYNEQFF
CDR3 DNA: TGTGCCAGCAGTATTAGCGGATCTCCATACAATGAGCAGTTCTTC

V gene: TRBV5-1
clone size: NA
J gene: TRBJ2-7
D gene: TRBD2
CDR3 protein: CASKREEGSYEQYF
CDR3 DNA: TGCGCCAGCAAGCGGGAGGAGGGGTCCTACGAGCAGTACTTC

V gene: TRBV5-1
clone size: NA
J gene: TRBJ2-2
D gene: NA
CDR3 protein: CASSLVQRTGELFF
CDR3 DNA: TGCGCCAGCAGCTTGGTTCAGAGGACCGGGGAGCTGTTTTTT

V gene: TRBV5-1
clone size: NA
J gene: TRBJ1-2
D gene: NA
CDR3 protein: CASNPDRPDYGYTF
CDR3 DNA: TGCGCCAGCAACCCCGACAGGCCTGACTATGGCTACACCTTC

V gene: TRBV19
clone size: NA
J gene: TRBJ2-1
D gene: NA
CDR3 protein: CASSAPVSYNEQFF
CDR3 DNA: TGTGCCAGTAGTGCCCCGGTTTCCTACAATGAGCAGTTCTTC

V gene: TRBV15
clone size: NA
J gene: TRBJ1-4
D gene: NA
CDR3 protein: CATSRDYPDTNEKLFF
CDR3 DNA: TGTGCCACCAGCAGAGATTACCCTGACACAAATGAAAAACTGTTTTTT

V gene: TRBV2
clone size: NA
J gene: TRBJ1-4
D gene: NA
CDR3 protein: CASRVGAVEKLFF
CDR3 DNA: TGTGCCAGCCGAGTGGGGGCGGTTGAAAAACTGTTTTTT

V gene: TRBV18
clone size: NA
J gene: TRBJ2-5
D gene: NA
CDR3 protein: CASSPQNSLSETQYF
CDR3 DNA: TGTGCCAGCTCACCACAGAACTCACTCTCAGAGACCCAGTACTTC

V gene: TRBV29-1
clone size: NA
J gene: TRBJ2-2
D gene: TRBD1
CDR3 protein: CSGGTGPTGELFF
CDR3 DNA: TGCAGCGGAGGGACAGGACCCACCGGGGAGCTGTTTTTT

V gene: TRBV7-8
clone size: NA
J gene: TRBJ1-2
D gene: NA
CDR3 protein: CASSFQGGYGYTF
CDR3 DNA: TGTGCCAGCAGCTTCCAGGGAGGCTATGGCTACACCTTC

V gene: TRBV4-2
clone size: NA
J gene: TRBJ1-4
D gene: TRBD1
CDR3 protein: CASSQELGQFNEKLFF
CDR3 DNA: TGTGCCAGCAGCCAGGAACTGGGACAGTTTAATGAAAAACTGTTTTTT

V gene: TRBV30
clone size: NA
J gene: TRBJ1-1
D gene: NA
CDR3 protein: CAWSFSLDTEAFF
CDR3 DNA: TGTGCCTGGAGTTTTTCCCTTGACACTGAAGCTTTCTTT

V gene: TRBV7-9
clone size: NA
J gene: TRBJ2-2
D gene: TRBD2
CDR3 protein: CASSSLAGVSGELFF
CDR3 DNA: TGTGCCAGCAGCTCACTAGCGGGAGTCAGCGGGGAGCTGTTTTTT

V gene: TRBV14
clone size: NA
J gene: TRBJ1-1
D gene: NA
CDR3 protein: CASSQAPRGTEAFF
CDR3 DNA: TGTGCCAGCAGCCAAGCCCCCCGGGGCACTGAAGCTTTCTTT

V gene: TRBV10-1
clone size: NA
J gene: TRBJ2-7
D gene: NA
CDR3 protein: CASPWALGSSYEQYF
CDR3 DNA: TGCGCCAGCCCGTGGGCGTTGGGGAGCTCCTACGAGCAGTACTTC

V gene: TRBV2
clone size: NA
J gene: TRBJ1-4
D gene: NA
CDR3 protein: CASSEQVLRREKLFF
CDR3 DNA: TGTGCCAGCAGTGAACAGGTTTTACGGAGGGAAAAACTGTTTTTT

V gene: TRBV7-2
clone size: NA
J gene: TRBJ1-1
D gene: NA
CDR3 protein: CASSYVGPSRNTEAFF
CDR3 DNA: TGTGCCAGCAGCTACGTTGGTCCGTCGCGGAACACTGAAGCTTTCTTT

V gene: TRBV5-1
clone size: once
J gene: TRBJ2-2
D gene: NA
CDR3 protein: CASSLYGELFF
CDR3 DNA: TGCGCCAGCAGCTTGTACGGGGAGCTGTTTTTT

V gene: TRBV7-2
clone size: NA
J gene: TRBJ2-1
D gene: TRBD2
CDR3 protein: CASSLGLAGVNEQFF
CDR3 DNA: TGTGCCAGCAGCTTAGGGCTAGCGGGGGTCAATGAGCAGTTCTTC

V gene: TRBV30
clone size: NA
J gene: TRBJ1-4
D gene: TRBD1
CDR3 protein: CAYDRGGEKLFF
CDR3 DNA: TGTGCCTATGACAGGGGAGGCGAAAAACTGTTTTTT

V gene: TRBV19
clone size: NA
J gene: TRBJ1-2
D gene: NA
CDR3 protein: CASSIDGSPYGYTF
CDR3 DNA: TGTGCCAGTAGTATAGACGGTTCACCCTATGGCTACACCTTC

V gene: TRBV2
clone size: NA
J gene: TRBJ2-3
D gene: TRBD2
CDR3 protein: CASSDPSGSITDTQYF
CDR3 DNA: TGTGCCAGCAGTGACCCTAGCGGGAGTATTACAGATACGCAGTATTTT

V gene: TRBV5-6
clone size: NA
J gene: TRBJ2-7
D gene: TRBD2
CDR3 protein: CASSLPGLAAYEQYF
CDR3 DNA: TGTGCCAGCAGCTTACCGGGACTAGCCGCCTACGAGCAGTACTTC

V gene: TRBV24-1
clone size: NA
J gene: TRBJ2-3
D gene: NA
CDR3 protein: CATGTSFVDTQYF
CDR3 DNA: TGTGCCACCGGTACTAGCTTTGTGGATACGCAGTATTTT

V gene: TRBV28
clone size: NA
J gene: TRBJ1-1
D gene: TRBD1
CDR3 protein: CASQNRGMNTEAFF
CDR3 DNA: TGTGCCAGCCAGAACAGGGGCATGAACACTGAAGCTTTCTTT

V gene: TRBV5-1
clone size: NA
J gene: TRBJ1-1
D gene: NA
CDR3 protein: CASSGQPYSPNTEAFF
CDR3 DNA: TGCGCCAGCAGCGGACAACCTTACTCACCGAACACTGAAGCTTTCTTT

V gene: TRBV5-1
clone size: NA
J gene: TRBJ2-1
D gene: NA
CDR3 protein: CASSPSLSTSYHSYNEQFF
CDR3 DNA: TGCGCCAGCAGCCCCTCCTTGAGTACTAGCTACCACTCCTACAATGAGCAGTTCTTC

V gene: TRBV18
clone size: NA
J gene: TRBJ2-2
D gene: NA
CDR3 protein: CASSPPRGRGTGELFF
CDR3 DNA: TGTGCCAGCTCACCCCCACGGGGTCGGGGCACCGGGGAGCTGTTTTTT

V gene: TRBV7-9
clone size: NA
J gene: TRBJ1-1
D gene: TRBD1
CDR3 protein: CASSLAPGRGANTEAFF
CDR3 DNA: TGTGCCAGCAGCTTAGCCCCGGGCAGGGGGGCGAACACTGAAGCTTTCTTT

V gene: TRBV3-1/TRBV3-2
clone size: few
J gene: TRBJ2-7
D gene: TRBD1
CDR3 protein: CASSQVPGQGVYEQYF
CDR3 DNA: TGTGCCAGCAGCCAAGTCCCGGGACAGGGTGTCTACGAGCAGTACTTC